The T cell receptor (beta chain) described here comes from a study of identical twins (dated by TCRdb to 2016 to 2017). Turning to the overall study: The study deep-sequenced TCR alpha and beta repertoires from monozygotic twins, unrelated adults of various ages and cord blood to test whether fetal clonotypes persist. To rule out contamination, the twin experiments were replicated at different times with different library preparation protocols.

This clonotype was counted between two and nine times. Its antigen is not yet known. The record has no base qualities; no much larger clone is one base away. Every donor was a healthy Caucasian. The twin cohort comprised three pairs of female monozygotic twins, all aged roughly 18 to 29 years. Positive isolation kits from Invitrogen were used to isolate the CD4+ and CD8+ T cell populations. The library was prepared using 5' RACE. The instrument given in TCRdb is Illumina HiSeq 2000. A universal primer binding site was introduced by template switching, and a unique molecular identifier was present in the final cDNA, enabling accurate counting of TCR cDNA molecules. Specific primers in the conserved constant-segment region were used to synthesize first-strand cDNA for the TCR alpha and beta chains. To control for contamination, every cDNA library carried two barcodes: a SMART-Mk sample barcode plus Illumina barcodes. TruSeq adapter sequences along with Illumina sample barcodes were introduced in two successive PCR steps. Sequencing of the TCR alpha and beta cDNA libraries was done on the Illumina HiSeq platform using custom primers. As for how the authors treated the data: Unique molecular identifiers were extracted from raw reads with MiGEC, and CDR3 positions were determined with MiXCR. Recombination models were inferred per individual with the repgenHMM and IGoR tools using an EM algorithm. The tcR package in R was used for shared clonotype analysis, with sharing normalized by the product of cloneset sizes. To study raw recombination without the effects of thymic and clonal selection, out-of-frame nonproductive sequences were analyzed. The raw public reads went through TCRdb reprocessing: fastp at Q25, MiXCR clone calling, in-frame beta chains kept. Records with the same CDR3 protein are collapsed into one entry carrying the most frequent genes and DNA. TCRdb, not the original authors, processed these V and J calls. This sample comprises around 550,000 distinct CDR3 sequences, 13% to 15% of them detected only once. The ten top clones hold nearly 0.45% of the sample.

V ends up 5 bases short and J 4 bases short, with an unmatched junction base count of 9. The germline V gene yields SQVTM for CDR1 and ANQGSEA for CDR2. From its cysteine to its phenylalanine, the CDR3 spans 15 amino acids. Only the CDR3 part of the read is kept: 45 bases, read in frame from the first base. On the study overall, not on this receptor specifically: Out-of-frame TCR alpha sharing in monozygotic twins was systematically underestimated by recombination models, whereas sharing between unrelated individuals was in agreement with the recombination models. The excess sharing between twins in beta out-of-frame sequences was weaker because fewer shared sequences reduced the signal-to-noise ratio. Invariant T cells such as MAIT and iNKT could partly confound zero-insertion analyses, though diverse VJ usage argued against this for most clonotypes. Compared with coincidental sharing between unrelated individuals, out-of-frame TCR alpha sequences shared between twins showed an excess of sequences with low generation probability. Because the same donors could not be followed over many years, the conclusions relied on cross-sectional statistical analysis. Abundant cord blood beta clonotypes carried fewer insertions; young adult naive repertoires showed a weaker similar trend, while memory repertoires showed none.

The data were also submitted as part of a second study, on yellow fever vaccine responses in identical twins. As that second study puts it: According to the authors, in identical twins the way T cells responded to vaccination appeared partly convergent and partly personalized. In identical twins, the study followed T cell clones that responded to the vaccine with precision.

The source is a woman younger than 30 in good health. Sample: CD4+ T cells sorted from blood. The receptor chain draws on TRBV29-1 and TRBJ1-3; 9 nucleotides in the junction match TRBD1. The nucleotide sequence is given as TGCAGCGTTCAGCCGGGACAGGGTTACGGAAACACCATATATTTT. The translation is CSVQPGQGYGNTIYF.